This T cell receptor (beta chain) was profiled in a study of T cell responses to AZD1222 COVID-19 vaccine. The method was immunoSEQ multiplex PCR; TCRdb's version includes in-frame clones alone and lacks a portion of them. The top ten hold 2.8% of the sample, which has around 160,000 clones, about nine tenths seen once. Of note for this clone: Its antigen is undetermined.

Findings and limits, study-wide: At study baseline, merely six AZD1222 recipients were seropositive. Researchers took repertoire samples only after the peak T cell response had come. In a largely white British group with more females than males, clonal diversity was possibly underestimated.

This receptor was obtained from an adult in good health. Material: peripheral blood, obtained on day 0 of MenACWY control vaccination.

As DNA, the CDR3 is TGCGCCAGCAGCCAAGATGGACAGGGGGCGTATGGCTACACCTTC. This encodes CASSQDGQGAYGYTF. V and J are TRBV4-1 and TRBJ1-2, with 11 bases matching TRBD1. The CDR3 loop spans 15 amino acids. The trim removed 0 bases at V and 5 bases at J, leaving 2 bases unmatched. Germline V lookup: CDR1 MGHRA, CDR2 YSYEKL.